The sequence of this T cell receptor (beta chain) was determined in a study of T cell responses to AZD1222 COVID-19 vaccine. Germline CDR1 is LNHDA and CDR2 is SQIVND (reference sequence). The CDR3 has 15 amino acids. The V and J ends lost 3 bases and 6 bases, in that order; junction bases with no gene match: 5. The data were produced by immunoSEQ multiplex PCR, yet TCRdb's version contains in-frame clones alone and is incomplete. Here the sample spans about 94,000 clones, around 85% being singletons. Source: peripheral blood, taken 28 days after the second AZD1222 dose. The sequence was obtained from an adult who received the AZD1222 COVID-19 vaccine. The chain carries TRBV19 and TRBJ2-1, with TRBD2 matching over 10 bases. In DNA form, the CDR3 reads TGTGCCAGTAGTATTTGGTCTAGCGGGAGCAATGAGCAGTTCTTC. This translates into CASSIWSSGSNEQFF.